A selection of T cell receptor beta chains follows, all from one sample in a study of T-cell memory formation after mild COVID-19. TCRdb processed the 5' RACE reads anew with MiXCR; each CDR3 protein has one entry. Counted here are around 340,000 distinct CDR3 sequences, more than 20% occurring once; the ten biggest clones make up approximately 13%. Sequenced: PBMCs or a T cell subset sorted from them (not recorded which). The source of these receptors is an adult woman who had mild COVID-19 (a few samples of this study predate the infection). Cell type and time point are not known. Each CDR3 is given with its conserved first and last residue. A D gene is named only where the DNA matches it firmly. Only part of the rows carry a size: once, few, many, or a class if the clone is expanded.

v_call	clone_size	d_call	j_call	cdr3_aa	cdr3_nt
TRBV3-1	few	TRBD2	TRBJ2-1	CASSQVGLAGDFNNEQFF	TGTGCCAGCAGCCAGGTCGGGCTAGCGGGAGACTTCAACAATGAGCAGTTCTTC
TRBV20-1	NA	TRBD1	TRBJ1-3	CSASGTGAGNTIYF	TGCAGTGCTAGCGGGACAGGGGCTGGAAACACCATATATTTT
TRBV6-2/TRBV6-3	many	NA	TRBJ2-1	CASSYGLVVFEQFF	TGTGCCAGCAGTTACGGGCTAGTAGTCTTTGAGCAGTTCTTC
TRBV30	NA	TRBD2	TRBJ2-7	CALGLAGGLYEQYF	TGTGCCTTGGGACTAGCGGGGGGGCTTTACGAGCAGTACTTC
TRBV12-3/TRBV12-4	NA	NA	TRBJ1-2	CASSPSRGLQPYTF	TGTGCCAGCAGTCCGAGCCGTGGCCTCCAACCCTACACCTTC
TRBV15	NA	NA	TRBJ2-1	CATSRDSNSYNEQFF	TGTGCCACCAGCAGAGACAGCAACTCCTACAATGAGCAGTTCTTC
TRBV5-1	few	TRBD2	TRBJ2-2	CASSPGTNANTGELFF	TGCGCCAGCAGCCCCGGGACTAACGCGAACACCGGGGAGCTGTTTTTT
TRBV3-1	few	NA	TRBJ2-1	CASSQVGGPRIEQFF	TGTGCCAGCAGCCAAGTCGGGGGACCGCGGATTGAGCAGTTCTTC
TRBV11-3	NA	NA	TRBJ1-2	CASSPGGIANYGYTF	TGTGCCAGCAGCCCCGGAGGGATAGCTAACTATGGCTACACCTTC
TRBV24-1	NA	NA	TRBJ1-1	CATRAEAFF	TGTGCCACCAGGGCTGAAGCTTTCTTT
TRBV7-2	once	NA	TRBJ1-5	CASTYGVGSYQPQHF	TGTGCCAGCACCTACGGGGTTGGGAGTTATCAGCCCCAGCATTTT
TRBV7-9	many	TRBD1	TRBJ2-5	CASSQRQGNPRETQYF	TGTGCCAGCAGCCAGAGACAGGGGAATCCCCGAGAGACCCAGTACTTC
TRBV7-2	many	TRBD1	TRBJ1-2	CASSLGQDYGYTF	TGTGCCAGCAGTTTAGGACAGGACTATGGCTACACCTTC
TRBV19	NA	TRBD1	TRBJ1-1	CASSMKTGLNTEAFF	TGTGCCAGTAGTATGAAGACAGGGCTGAACACTGAAGCTTTCTTT
TRBV5-6	NA	NA	TRBJ2-2	CASSPGRRTNTGELFF	TGTGCCAGCAGCCCGGGACGGAGGACCAACACCGGGGAGCTGTTTTTT
TRBV29-1	few	NA	TRBJ1-2	CSVIFRERNGYTF	TGCAGCGTGATTTTCAGGGAAAGGAATGGCTACACCTTC
TRBV29-1	few	NA	TRBJ1-2	CSVEDTVDGYTF	TGCAGCGTTGAAGATACGGTGGATGGCTACACCTTC
TRBV5-4	NA	NA	TRBJ2-5	CASSLEGGGNQETQYF	TGTGCCAGCAGCTTGGAAGGCGGGGGCAACCAAGAGACCCAGTACTTC
TRBV12-3/TRBV12-4	NA	TRBD1	TRBJ2-7	CASSYGTGPYEQYF	TGTGCCAGCAGTTACGGGACAGGCCCCTACGAGCAGTACTTC
TRBV5-1	few	NA	TRBJ2-7	CASSWGVGEQYF	TGCGCCAGCAGCTGGGGTGTGGGCGAGCAGTACTTC
TRBV9	NA	NA	TRBJ1-6	CASSVVTNSPLHF	TGTGCCAGCAGCGTAGTTACTAATTCACCCCTCCACTTT
TRBV11-2	NA	NA	TRBJ2-3	CASSPTRASTDTQYF	TGTGCCAGCAGCCCAACGCGGGCTAGCACAGATACGCAGTATTTT
TRBV29-1	few	NA	TRBJ2-6	CSPGDSGANVLTF	TGCAGCCCTGGTGACTCTGGGGCCAACGTCCTGACTTTC
TRBV21-1	NA	NA	TRBJ2-4	CASSGRCLTKNIQYF	TGTGCCAGCAGCGGCCGGTGTTTAACCAAAAACATTCAGTACTTC
TRBV7-9	few	TRBD2	TRBJ2-5	CASSLARSSGPPTGETQYF	TGTGCCAGCAGCTTAGCTCGGTCTAGCGGACCACCTACGGGGGAGACCCAGTACTTC
TRBV7-9	NA	NA	TRBJ2-3	CASSIPWSHTDTQYF	TGTGCCAGCAGCATCCCTTGGAGCCACACAGATACGCAGTATTTT
TRBV4-2	NA	TRBD1	TRBJ1-2	CASSQARTGGYGYTF	TGTGCCAGCAGCCAAGCTCGGACAGGGGGATATGGCTACACCTTC
TRBV7-3	NA	NA	TRBJ2-4	CASSLWPSADIQYF	TGTGCCAGCAGCTTATGGCCGTCCGCGGACATTCAGTACTTC
TRBV7-9	many	NA	TRBJ1-1	CASSAIKNTEAFF	TGTGCCAGCAGCGCAATCAAGAACACTGAAGCTTTCTTT
TRBV3-1	NA	NA	TRBJ2-7	CASSQDVYEQYF	TGTGCCAGCAGCCAAGACGTCTACGAGCAGTACTTC
TRBV10-3	NA	NA	TRBJ1-2	CAISETGLYGYTF	TGTGCCATCAGTGAAACGGGCCTCTATGGCTACACCTTC
TRBV20-1	few	NA	TRBJ1-6	CSARVAGNYNSPLHF	TGCAGTGCTAGAGTAGCGGGCAACTATAATTCACCCCTCCACTTT
TRBV4-2	few	TRBD2	TRBJ2-6	CASSQRLAGGPGANVLTF	TGTGCCAGCAGCCAACGACTAGCGGGAGGCCCTGGGGCCAACGTCCTGACTTTC
TRBV9	NA	NA	TRBJ2-2	CASSPSITGELFF	TGTGCCAGCAGCCCTAGTATCACCGGGGAGCTGTTTTTT
TRBV24-1	NA	NA	TRBJ2-2	CATRGGGAGTGELFF	TGTGCCACCAGGGGAGGGGGCGCCGGCACCGGGGAGCTGTTTTTT
TRBV2	NA	NA	TRBJ2-7	CATDRGSYEQYF	TGTGCCACTGACCGAGGGAGCTACGAGCAGTACTTC
TRBV18	few	NA	TRBJ2-6	CASSPLVESSGANVLTF	TGTGCCAGCTCACCACTGGTGGAGAGCTCTGGGGCCAACGTCCTGACTTTC
TRBV7-8	NA	NA	TRBJ2-5	CASSLGAAETQYF	TGTGCCAGCAGCTTGGGCGCGGCTGAGACCCAGTACTTC
TRBV30	NA	TRBD2	TRBJ2-3	CALRGSGTSNPDTQYF	TGTGCCCTCAGGGGTAGCGGGACCTCGAATCCAGATACGCAGTATTTT
TRBV3-1	NA	NA	TRBJ1-5	CASSSTRKEQPQHF	TGTGCCAGCAGCTCCACGAGGAAGGAACAGCCCCAGCATTTT
TRBV6-5	few	TRBD1	TRBJ1-1	CASKVVGGGQREAFF	TGTGCCAGCAAAGTAGTGGGGGGGGGACAGCGTGAAGCTTTCTTT
TRBV4-1	NA	NA	TRBJ1-2	CASSQVPRGNLGYTF	TGCGCCAGCAGCCAAGTCCCTCGGGGCAATCTCGGCTACACCTTC
TRBV4-1	NA	TRBD2	TRBJ2-1	CASSQEGSGSRFF	TGCGCCAGCAGCCAAGAAGGTAGCGGGAGTCGGTTCTTC
TRBV12-3/TRBV12-4	few	TRBD1	TRBJ1-2	CASSNFGTAGYTF	TGTGCCAGCAGTAATTTCGGGACAGCTGGCTACACCTTC
TRBV5-1	few	NA	TRBJ1-1	CASSLDPPLNTEAFF	TGCGCCAGCAGCTTGGATCCTCCTTTGAACACTGAAGCTTTCTTT
TRBV20-1	NA	NA	TRBJ2-1	CSANWGSSYNEQFF	TGCAGTGCTAATTGGGGGTCCTCCTACAATGAGCAGTTCTTC
TRBV29-1	many	TRBD2	TRBJ2-3	CSVGGGTQDTQYF	TGCAGCGTTGGGGGAGGGACGCAAGATACGCAGTATTTT
TRBV7-6	NA	TRBD1	TRBJ1-1	CASSPHHLIVGQGKTEAFF	TGTGCCAGCAGCCCCCACCACCTCATAGTGGGACAGGGTAAGACTGAAGCTTTCTTT
TRBV5-5	few	TRBD1	TRBJ1-1	CASSPGQGYMNTEAFF	TGTGCCAGCAGCCCCGGACAGGGATATATGAACACTGAAGCTTTCTTT
TRBV6-6	many	NA	TRBJ2-7	CASSRIRDGSYEQYF	TGTGCCAGCAGTAGGATCCGGGACGGATCCTACGAGCAGTACTTC
TRBV3-1	NA	NA	TRBJ1-1	CASSQGQGGNTEAFF	TGTGCCAGCAGCCAAGGTCAGGGAGGAAACACTGAAGCTTTCTTT
TRBV7-6	NA	NA	TRBJ2-1	CASSLGGRPGEEQFF	TGTGCCAGCAGCTTAGGGGGCAGGCCCGGGGAAGAGCAGTTCTTC
TRBV7-9	few	NA	TRBJ1-1	CASSLDGRDTEAFF	TGTGCCAGCAGCTTAGATGGCAGGGACACTGAAGCTTTCTTT